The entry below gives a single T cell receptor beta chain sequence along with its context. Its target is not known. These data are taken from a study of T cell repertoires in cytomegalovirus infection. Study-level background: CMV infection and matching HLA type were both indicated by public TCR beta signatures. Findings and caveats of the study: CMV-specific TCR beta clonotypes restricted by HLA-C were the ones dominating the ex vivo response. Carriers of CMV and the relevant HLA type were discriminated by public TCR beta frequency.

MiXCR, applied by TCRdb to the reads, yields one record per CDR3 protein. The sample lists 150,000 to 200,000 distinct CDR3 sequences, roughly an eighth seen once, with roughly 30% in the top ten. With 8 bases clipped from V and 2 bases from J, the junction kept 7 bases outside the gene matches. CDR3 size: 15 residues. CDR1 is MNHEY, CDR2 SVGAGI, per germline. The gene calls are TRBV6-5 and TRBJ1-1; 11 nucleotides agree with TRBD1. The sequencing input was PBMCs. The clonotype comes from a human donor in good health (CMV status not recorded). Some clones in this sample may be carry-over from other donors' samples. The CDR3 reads CASLRDRGSNTEAFF. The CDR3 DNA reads TGTGCCAGCTTACGGGACAGGGGGAGTAACACTGAAGCTTTCTTT.